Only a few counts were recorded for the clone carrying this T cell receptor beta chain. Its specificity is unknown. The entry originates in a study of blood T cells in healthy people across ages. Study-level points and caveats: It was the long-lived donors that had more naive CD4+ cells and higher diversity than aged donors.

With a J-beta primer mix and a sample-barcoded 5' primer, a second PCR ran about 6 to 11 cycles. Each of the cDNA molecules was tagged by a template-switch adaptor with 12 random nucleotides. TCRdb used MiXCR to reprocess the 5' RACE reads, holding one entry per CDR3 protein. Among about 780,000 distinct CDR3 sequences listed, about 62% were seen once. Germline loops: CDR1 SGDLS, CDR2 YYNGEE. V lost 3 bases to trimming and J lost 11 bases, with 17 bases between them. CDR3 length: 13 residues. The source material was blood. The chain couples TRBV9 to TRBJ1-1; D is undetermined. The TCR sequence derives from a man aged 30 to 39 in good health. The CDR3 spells CASSEIPGVMAFF. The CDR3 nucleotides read TGTGCCAGCAGCGAAATTCCTGGGGTTATGGCTTTCTTT.